Sequencing of this T cell receptor (beta chain) was carried out in a study of regulatory T cells in long-lasting Graves disease. Study-level background: For a period under 3 months, newly diagnosed Graves' patients had taken antithyroid drugs.

Described time point: newly diagnosed GD, antithyroid drugs for less than 3 months. PBMC-extracted RNA yielded the TCR library. Building of the TCR beta libraries involved iRepertoire HTBI primers and Arm-PCR of CDR3 regions. TCRdb re-called the multiplex PCR reads through MiXCR, storing one row per CDR3 protein. The profile shows hundreds of thousands of distinct CDR3 sequences, around 15% of them singletons. The V segment lost 2 bases and the J segment 8 bases; nucleotides outside the gene matches: 6. Germline loops: CDR1 SGDLS, CDR2 YYNGEE. This CDR3 contains 14 residues. These records were also assigned to another study, of T cells in Graves' hyperthyroidism and ophthalmopathy.

The rearrangement uses TRBV9 and TRBJ1-5; TRBD1 agrees at 8 bases. The receptor's source is a woman aged 25 to 39 with Graves disease. The specimen comprised peripheral blood mononuclear cells (PBMCs), sampled at new diagnosis, from a patient treated with antithyroid drugs. CDR3 sequence: CASSVQGASEPQHF. For the CDR3, the DNA is TGTGCCAGCAGCGTGCAGGGGGCGAGTGAGCCCCAGCATTTT.